Listed below are T cell receptor beta chains from one sample, sequenced in a study of shared clonotypes between healthy human individuals. Using immunoSEQ multiplex PCR, the repertoire was profiled, and TCRdb retains in-frame clones only, with some absent. Counted here are over 1.4 million clones, more than 95% occurring once; the ten biggest clones make up about 1.2%. Sample: naive CD4+ T cells sorted from blood. The source of these receptors is a man aged 25 to 40 in good health. The CDR3 runs from the conserved cysteine through the conserved F or W. D genes are given only for firm matches. Expanded clones get a size class; other rows say once, few or many, or leave the size out.

v_gene: TRBV11-2
d_gene: -
j_gene: TRBJ1-2
abundance: -
CDR3aa: CASSLALDSNYGYTF
CDR3nt: TGTGCCAGCAGCTTAGCCCTGGACAGCAACTATGGCTACACCTTC

v_gene: TRBV25-1
d_gene: TRBD1
j_gene: TRBJ2-1
abundance: -
CDR3aa: CASSDSRQGDNEQFF
CDR3nt: TGTGCCAGCAGCGACTCTAGACAGGGAGACAATGAGCAGTTCTTC

v_gene: TRBV2
d_gene: -
j_gene: TRBJ2-1
abundance: -
CDR3aa: CASSEPSSVPPYNEQFF
CDR3nt: TGTGCCAGCAGTGAGCCTAGTTCCGTCCCTCCCTACAATGAGCAGTTCTTC

v_gene: TRBV7-8
d_gene: TRBD1
j_gene: TRBJ1-1
abundance: -
CDR3aa: CASSQMLKQGGRPTEAFF
CDR3nt: TGTGCCAGCAGCCAAATGCTAAAACAGGGGGGCCGGCCCACTGAAGCTTTCTTT

v_gene: TRBV18
d_gene: -
j_gene: TRBJ2-3
abundance: -
CDR3aa: CASSPVKGIGTDTQYF
CDR3nt: TGTGCCAGCTCACCAGTAAAGGGTATCGGCACAGATACGCAGTATTTT

v_gene: TRBV28
d_gene: -
j_gene: TRBJ2-2
abundance: -
CDR3aa: CASSSEGHPVSNTGELFF
CDR3nt: TGTGCCAGCAGTTCTGAGGGACACCCGGTTTCAAACACCGGGGAGCTGTTTTTT

v_gene: TRBV6-6
d_gene: -
j_gene: TRBJ1-2
abundance: -
CDR3aa: CASRDLAGYGYTF
CDR3nt: TGTGCCAGCAGAGACTTAGCGGGCTATGGCTACACCTTC

v_gene: TRBV27
d_gene: -
j_gene: TRBJ1-5
abundance: -
CDR3aa: CASSLSRQQVQPQHF
CDR3nt: TGTGCCAGCAGTTTATCCCGACAGCAAGTTCAGCCCCAGCATTTT

v_gene: TRBV15
d_gene: TRBD1
j_gene: TRBJ2-5
abundance: -
CDR3aa: CATEDRGRETQYF
CDR3nt: TGTGCCACCGAAGACAGGGGGAGAGAGACCCAGTACTTC

v_gene: TRBV5-8
d_gene: -
j_gene: TRBJ2-7
abundance: -
CDR3aa: CASSLPGPYEQYF
CDR3nt: TGTGCCAGCAGCTTGCCAGGGCCCTACGAGCAGTACTTC

v_gene: TRBV5-4
d_gene: -
j_gene: TRBJ2-7
abundance: -
CDR3aa: CASSSVRAAENEQYF
CDR3nt: TGTGCCAGCAGCTCCGTTAGGGCCGCCGAGAACGAGCAGTACTTC

v_gene: TRBV15
d_gene: -
j_gene: TRBJ2-7
abundance: -
CDR3aa: CATSRGGGARLYEQYF
CDR3nt: TGTGCCACCAGCAGGGGCGGAGGTGCAAGGCTCTACGAGCAGTACTTC

v_gene: TRBV6-1
d_gene: TRBD2
j_gene: TRBJ2-2
abundance: -
CDR3aa: CAGGVIASGELFF
CDR3nt: TGTGCCGGGGGGGTTATTGCTTCCGGGGAGCTGTTTTTT

v_gene: TRBV21-1
d_gene: -
j_gene: TRBJ2-1
abundance: -
CDR3aa: CASSKGEGAGESSYNEQFF
CDR3nt: TGTGCCAGCAGCAAAGGGGAAGGAGCGGGAGAAAGCTCCTACAATGAGCAGTTCTTC

v_gene: TRBV27
d_gene: -
j_gene: TRBJ2-1
abundance: -
CDR3aa: CASSPFTLHSYNEQFF
CDR3nt: TGTGCCAGCAGTCCGTTCACATTGCACTCCTACAATGAGCAGTTCTTC

v_gene: TRBV7-7
d_gene: TRBD1
j_gene: TRBJ2-5
abundance: -
CDR3aa: CASSPPLGQGPQETQYF
CDR3nt: TGTGCTAGCAGCCCGCCGCTGGGACAGGGCCCCCAAGAGACCCAGTACTTC

v_gene: TRBV9
d_gene: -
j_gene: TRBJ1-1
abundance: once
CDR3aa: CASSVVGRGTEAFF
CDR3nt: TGTGCCAGCAGCGTAGTCGGCAGGGGCACTGAAGCTTTCTTT

v_gene: TRBV5-6
d_gene: TRBD2
j_gene: TRBJ2-5
abundance: -
CDR3aa: CASSLPGLAGGKETQYF
CDR3nt: TGTGCCAGCAGCTTACCGGGACTAGCGGGAGGGAAAGAGACCCAGTACTTC

v_gene: TRBV11-2
d_gene: -
j_gene: TRBJ2-5
abundance: -
CDR3aa: CASSLDSQETQYF
CDR3nt: TGTGCCAGCAGCTTAGATAGCCAAGAGACCCAGTACTTC

v_gene: TRBV7-8
d_gene: -
j_gene: TRBJ1-4
abundance: -
CDR3aa: CASSLALKRGVREKLFF
CDR3nt: TGTGCCAGCAGCTTAGCGCTCAAGCGGGGGGTACGGGAAAAACTGTTTTTT

v_gene: TRBV2
d_gene: TRBD2
j_gene: TRBJ2-1
abundance: -
CDR3aa: CASRPGLATSNEQFF
CDR3nt: TGTGCCAGCAGACCGGGACTAGCGACATCCAATGAGCAGTTCTTC

v_gene: TRBV2
d_gene: TRBD1
j_gene: TRBJ2-7
abundance: -
CDR3aa: CASSEPGGRYYEQYF
CDR3nt: TGTGCCAGCAGTGAACCAGGGGGTCGTTACTACGAGCAGTACTTC

v_gene: TRBV7-9
d_gene: -
j_gene: TRBJ2-1
abundance: -
CDR3aa: CASSLRGAGHNEQFF
CDR3nt: TGTGCCAGCAGCTTACGGGGGGCTGGCCACAATGAGCAGTTCTTC

v_gene: TRBV7-9
d_gene: -
j_gene: TRBJ1-5
abundance: -
CDR3aa: CASSLGDGGFNQPQHF
CDR3nt: TGTGCCAGCAGCTTGGGGGACGGGGGTTTCAATCAGCCCCAGCATTTT

v_gene: TRBV15
d_gene: -
j_gene: TRBJ2-7
abundance: -
CDR3aa: CATSRVVMRTGDYEQYF
CDR3nt: TGTGCCACCAGCAGAGTTGTTATGAGGACGGGCGACTACGAGCAGTACTTC

v_gene: TRBV5-1
d_gene: -
j_gene: TRBJ2-7
abundance: -
CDR3aa: CASSPTQSSKQYEQYF
CDR3nt: TGCGCCAGCAGCCCTACACAGTCGAGTAAACAATACGAGCAGTACTTC

v_gene: TRBV10-3
d_gene: -
j_gene: TRBJ2-3
abundance: -
CDR3aa: CAISESRANTDTQYF
CDR3nt: TGTGCCATCAGTGAGTCGAGGGCTAACACAGATACGCAGTATTTT

v_gene: TRBV5-6
d_gene: -
j_gene: TRBJ2-7
abundance: -
CDR3aa: CASSLFSYEQYF
CDR3nt: TGTGCCAGCAGCTTATTTAGCTACGAGCAGTACTTC

v_gene: TRBV10-1
d_gene: -
j_gene: TRBJ2-1
abundance: once
CDR3aa: CASSELNDRVDEQFF
CDR3nt: TGCGCCAGCAGTGAGCTGAACGATCGGGTGGATGAGCAGTTCTTC

v_gene: TRBV4-1
d_gene: TRBD1
j_gene: TRBJ1-2
abundance: -
CDR3aa: CASSRTGDYGYTF
CDR3nt: TGCGCCAGCAGCCGTACAGGGGACTATGGCTACACCTTC

v_gene: TRBV4-3
d_gene: -
j_gene: TRBJ2-7
abundance: -
CDR3aa: CASSQAIGNYEQYF
CDR3nt: TGCGCCAGCAGCCAAGCGATTGGGAACTACGAGCAGTACTTC

v_gene: TRBV5-1
d_gene: -
j_gene: TRBJ1-1
abundance: -
CDR3aa: CASSFKQNTEAFF
CDR3nt: TGCGCCAGCAGCTTCAAACAGAACACTGAAGCTTTCTTT

v_gene: TRBV5-6
d_gene: -
j_gene: TRBJ1-2
abundance: -
CDR3aa: CASSLGQLNGYTF
CDR3nt: TGTGCCAGCAGCTTGGGTCAGCTGAATGGCTACACCTTC

v_gene: TRBV18
d_gene: -
j_gene: TRBJ2-1
abundance: -
CDR3aa: CASSRVSSSYNEQFF
CDR3nt: TGTGCCAGCTCAAGGGTCTCGAGCTCCTACAATGAGCAGTTCTTC

v_gene: TRBV9
d_gene: -
j_gene: TRBJ2-2
abundance: -
CDR3aa: CASSAGESGELFF
CDR3nt: TGTGCCAGCTCTGCAGGGGAAAGCGGGGAGCTGTTTTTT

v_gene: TRBV18
d_gene: -
j_gene: TRBJ2-5
abundance: once
CDR3aa: CASSPRRVFQETQYF
CDR3nt: TGTGCCAGCTCACCCCGACGGGTATTCCAAGAGACCCAGTACTTC

v_gene: TRBV6-6
d_gene: TRBD2
j_gene: TRBJ2-7
abundance: -
CDR3aa: CASSQLAGVLYEQYF
CDR3nt: TGTGCCAGCAGCCAACTAGCGGGAGTCCTCTACGAGCAGTACTTC

v_gene: TRBV6-1
d_gene: -
j_gene: TRBJ1-3
abundance: -
CDR3aa: CASSDLGRRSTIYF
CDR3nt: TGTGCCAGCAGTGATCTGGGGCGGCGAAGCACCATATATTTT

v_gene: TRBV6-4
d_gene: TRBD2
j_gene: TRBJ2-1
abundance: once
CDR3aa: CASSLKLELAGGQFF
CDR3nt: TGTGCCAGCAGTCTAAAACTTGAACTAGCGGGAGGACAGTTCTTC

v_gene: TRBV9
d_gene: -
j_gene: TRBJ1-5
abundance: -
CDR3aa: CASSVAAREGNQPQHF
CDR3nt: TGTGCCAGCAGCGTAGCTGCCCGGGAGGGCAATCAGCCCCAGCATTTT

v_gene: TRBV5-1
d_gene: TRBD1
j_gene: TRBJ2-5
abundance: -
CDR3aa: CASSLQTGLEETQYF
CDR3nt: TGCGCCAGCAGCTTGCAGACAGGGTTGGAAGAGACCCAGTACTTC

v_gene: TRBV11-2
d_gene: TRBD2
j_gene: TRBJ2-4
abundance: -
CDR3aa: CASSLSPSGRDSIQYF
CDR3nt: TGTGCCAGCAGCCTTTCCCCTAGCGGGAGAGATTCCATTCAGTACTTC

v_gene: TRBV4-1
d_gene: -
j_gene: TRBJ1-4
abundance: -
CDR3aa: CASSHLQNGYEKLFF
CDR3nt: TGCGCCAGCAGCCATCTGCAGAACGGTTATGAAAAACTGTTTTTT

v_gene: TRBV28
d_gene: -
j_gene: TRBJ2-5
abundance: -
CDR3aa: CASSLPRGRMETQYF
CDR3nt: TGTGCCAGCAGTCTACCGCGGGGGCGCATGGAGACCCAGTACTTC

v_gene: TRBV7-2
d_gene: TRBD2
j_gene: TRBJ2-1
abundance: -
CDR3aa: CASSLGSGSSYNEQFF
CDR3nt: TGTGCCAGCAGCTTAGGAAGCGGGAGTTCCTACAATGAGCAGTTCTTC

v_gene: TRBV19
d_gene: -
j_gene: TRBJ1-1
abundance: -
CDR3aa: CASSPRGGNTEAFF
CDR3nt: TGTGCCAGTAGTCCCAGGGGAGGGAACACTGAAGCTTTCTTT

v_gene: TRBV7-9
d_gene: TRBD1
j_gene: TRBJ1-2
abundance: -
CDR3aa: CASTILVWDRNGYTF
CDR3nt: TGTGCCAGCACGATTTTAGTCTGGGACAGGAACGGCTACACCTTC

v_gene: TRBV5-4
d_gene: TRBD2
j_gene: TRBJ2-5
abundance: -
CDR3aa: CASTLDGRETQYF
CDR3nt: TGTGCCAGCACCCTGGACGGGAGGGAGACCCAGTACTTC

v_gene: TRBV6-6
d_gene: -
j_gene: TRBJ2-7
abundance: -
CDR3aa: CASSPPYGKRTYEQYF
CDR3nt: TGTGCCAGCAGTCCTCCCTACGGGAAGCGAACCTACGAGCAGTACTTC

v_gene: TRBV18
d_gene: TRBD1
j_gene: TRBJ2-5
abundance: once
CDR3aa: CASSSLDRPSGETQYF
CDR3nt: TGTGCCAGCTCATCTTTGGACAGGCCCTCAGGGGAGACCCAGTACTTC